The 10 T cell receptor beta chains reported below all come from one sample, sequenced in a study of cytomegalovirus exposure and HLA in healthy donors. The PCR contained 60 Vbeta and 13 Jbeta primers. Method: immunoSEQ multiplex PCR; TCRdb's copy keeps in-frame clones and lacks some. The data show about 160,000 clones, roughly 80% seen once. Specimen: PBMCs. The receptors were gathered from a human donor in good health.

J is TRBJ2-7 and V is TRBV7-2, with D possibly being TRBD2 (7 bases). The length of the CDR3 is 17 residues. Trimming pared 1 base from V and 5 bases from J, leaving 21 bases between. Germline V lookup: CDR1 SGHTA, CDR2 FQGNSA. CDR3 region: CASSLGGGAGPVDEQYF. Written as DNA, the CDR3 is TGTGCCAGCAGCTTAGGAGGGGGGGCAGGCCCAGTCGACGAGCAGTACTTC.

V and J are TRBV18 and TRBJ1-4; D is possibly TRBD1 (5 bases). The V end lost 8 bases, the J end lost 4 bases, and 11 bases lay between the germline ends. Germline V gene data show CDR1 as KGHSH and CDR2 as LQKENI. This CDR3 is built from 13 residues. In DNA, the CDR3 is TGTGCCAGCGAAAGACAGAGTAATGAAAAACTGTTTTTT. Translating gives CASERQSNEKLFF.

V and J are TRBV27 and TRBJ1-1, with D possibly being TRBD1 (6 bases). V was shortened by 5 bases and J by 4 bases, with 23 bases between the two germline ends. Germline-derived CDR1 and CDR2 are MNHEY and SMNVEV (reference sequence). This CDR3 is 17 amino acids long. CDR3 sequence reads: CASSHDTRGLSGTEAFF. The CDR3 coding sequence is TGTGCCAGCAGTCACGATACCAGGGGCCTTTCGGGCACTGAAGCTTTCTTT.

This clone came up a few times. V is TRBV7-2 and J is TRBJ2-1, with TRBD1 matching over 11 bases. The CDR3 extends over 17 amino acids. Germline loops: CDR1 SGHTA, CDR2 FQGNSA. With 3 bases clipped from V and 3 bases from J, the junction kept 7 bases outside the gene matches. CDR3 region: CASSFVSGTGGYNEQFF. Here the CDR3 DNA reads TGTGCCAGCAGCTTCGTTTCTGGGACAGGGGGCTACAATGAGCAGTTCTTC.

This clone was recorded once. The chain combines TRBV5-3 with TRBJ2-7, with TRBD2 matching over 13 bases. TRBV5-3 is an ORF, with its function uncertain. The CDR3 covers 19 residues. Trimming at V came to 3 bases and at J to 0 bases, leaving 12 bases not matched to a gene. In nucleotides, the CDR3 is TGTGCCAGAAGCTCAACTTGGACTAGCGGGAGCCCGATCTCCTACGAGCAGTACTTC. Translating it yields CARSSTWTSGSPISYEQYF.

The rearrangement joins TRBV27 to TRBJ2-5; the match to TRBD2 covers 9 bases. Germline trimming cut 5 bases from V and 2 bases from J; bases unmatched to any gene: 9. Germline V gene lookup returns CDR1 MNHEY and CDR2 SMNVEV (reference sequence). The CDR3 loop spans 16 amino acids. The CDR3 region is CASSPFPSGAQETQYF. The DNA for the CDR3 is TGTGCCAGCAGTCCATTTCCTAGCGGGGCACAAGAGACCCAGTACTTC.

The chain uses TRBV7-9 and TRBJ2-1, with a possible D match to TRBD2 (8 bases). CDR3 size: 19 residues. Germline V gene data show CDR1 as SEHNR and CDR2 as FQNEAQ (reference sequence). The ends were cut back, 1 base at V and 6 bases at J, with 25 bases in the middle. The CDR3 spells CASSLGTGAYGGALNEQFF. CDR3 sequence (DNA): TGTGCCAGCAGCTTAGGCACAGGGGCCTACGGGGGGGCACTCAATGAGCAGTTCTTC.

The V call is TRBV6-1, the J call TRBJ1-1, with 8 bases identical to TRBD1. The germline V gene encodes CDR1 MNHNS and CDR2 SASEGT. The CDR3 is 14 amino acids. Trimming at V came to 7 bases and at J to 4 bases, leaving 8 bases not matched to a gene. Here the CDR3 DNA reads TGTGCCAGCATCTGGGGGCAGGGGGCCACTGAAGCTTTCTTT. The encoded protein is CASIWGQGATEAFF.

This clone appeared a few times. This sequence joins TRBV5-4 and TRBJ2-7; possible D gene TRBD2, 6 bases. Germline V CDR1 and CDR2: SGHNT, YYREEE (reference sequence). The CDR3 covers 17 residues. V shed 1 base and J shed 6 bases, with 23 bases lying between them. The CDR3 here is CASSLRWGTGDGGEQYF. The CDR3 bases are TGTGCCAGCAGCTTGAGATGGGGGACTGGGGACGGGGGCGAGCAGTACTTC.

The chain uses TRBV2 and TRBJ1-1; a weak D match, TRBD1 (6 bases). Germline CDR1 is SNHLY and CDR2 is FYNNEI. CDR3 size: 15 residues. Trimming took off 5 bases at V and 3 bases at J, with 16 bases between the two ends. The CDR3 DNA is TGTGCCAGCAGTTTACACACAGGGAGGGACACTGAAGCTTTCTTT. Translation gives CASSLHTGRDTEAFF.